This TCR beta chain was captured by sequencing in a study of Ad26.COV2.S vaccination and SARS-CoV-2 variants. Study information: Donor got 5x10^10 or 1x10^11 viral particles of Ad26.COV2.S.

Per germline, CDR1 MGHRA and CDR2 YSYEKL. Trimming took off 0 bases at V and 3 bases at J, with 17 bases between the two ends. This CDR3 spans 17 amino acids. Whole-study results and caveats: Non-spike TCR breadth was similar in vaccine and placebo recipients.

On this clone itself: As yet, its antigen is unknown.

Using immunoSEQ multiplex PCR, the repertoire was profiled, and TCRdb retains in-frame clones only, with some absent. The table has approximately 480,000 clones, around 88% seen once. Noted treatment: around 19 received Ad26.COV2.S at low or high dose, single or two shots; 5 received placebo; per-sample allocation not given. On day 63 after the first injection, vaccine and placebo recipients gave samples. Boston provided a donor who was an adult aged 18-55 years. The source is a person between 18 and 65 years old who received the Ad26.COV2.S COVID-19 vaccine or a placebo. V usage is TRBV4-1 and J usage is TRBJ1-2; D is unresolved. The source material was peripheral blood, sampled in a trial of Ad26.COV2.S vaccine versus placebo. CDR3 nucleotide sequence: TGCGCCAGCAGCCAAGATGTCGCAGGACCCCTCTACTATGGCTACACCTTC. It codes for CASSQDVAGPLYYGYTF.